The 29 T cell receptor beta chains below come from one sample, sequenced in a study of blood T cells in healthy people across ages (dated by TCRdb to between 2015 and 2016). Libraries came from 5' RACE. Instrument on record: Illumina HiSeq 2500. A second PCR of roughly 7 to 11 cycles was performed with a sample-barcoded 5' primer and a J-beta primer mix. TCRdb trimmed the raw reads at Q25, called clones with MiXCR and kept productive beta chains. Identical CDR3 protein sequences are pooled into one entry, listed with their most common genes and DNA. This sample gives 720,000 or so distinct CDR3 sequences in total; 35% to 50% of them show up just once. Of the sample, approximately 29% is held by the ten largest clones. Sequences were obtained from blood. The source of these receptors is an elderly man in good health.

This chain's CDR3 is CASILPGQGATNYGYTF. CDR3 nucleotides: TGTGCCAGCATCCTCCCGGGACAGGGTGCTACTAACTATGGCTACACCTTC. V gene TRBV21-1 combines with J gene TRBJ1-2; the table's TRBD1 call for D was not verified on the DNA. TRBV21-1 is assigned pseudogene status. The CDR3 extends over 17 amino acids.

The J gene is TRBJ2-1, the V gene TRBV12-3 or TRBV12-4, with a weak D call TRBD2 (5 bases). Trimming removed 5 bases from V and 7 bases from J, with 18 bases in between. The length of the CDR3 is 15 residues. The CDR3 loop is CASSDEGRRMNEQFF. CDR3 DNA sequence: TGTGCCAGCAGTGATGAGGGCCGGAGGATGAATGAGCAGTTCTTC.

The V call is TRBV6-2 or TRBV6-3, the J call TRBJ2-3; 7 positions match TRBD1. V shed 6 bases, J shed 2 bases, and the junction held 8 bases outside the gene matches. The germline CDR1 and CDR2 sequences are MNHEY and SVGEGT. CDR3 length equals 15 residues. The CDR3 sequence: CASSRGQVNTDTQYF. CDR3 in DNA: TGTGCCAGCAGCCGAGGACAGGTTAACACAGATACGCAGTATTTT.

This clonotype has a count of ten or more. CDR3 DNA: TGCAGTGCTAGATCTGTCGGAGGTTCCCCAGAGACCCAGTACTTC. This sequence encodes CSARSVGGSPETQYF. The rearrangement joins TRBV20-1 to TRBJ2-5; possible D gene TRBD2, 5 bases. The germline V gene encodes CDR1 DFQATT and CDR2 SNEGSKA (reference sequence). V was shortened by 2 bases and J by 4 bases, with 17 bases between the two germline ends. CDR3 length equals 15 residues.

The V gene is TRBV11-2, the J gene TRBJ1-2; maybe TRBD1 (5 bases). The CDR3 spans 16 residues. V lost 8 bases and J lost 3, with 22 bases in between. Germline-derived CDR1 and CDR2 are SGHAT and FQNNGV. This CDR3 is CASVSPRGRSDYGYTF. CDR3 nucleotide sequence: TGTGCCAGCGTTTCACCGCGGGGGAGGAGTGACTATGGCTACACCTTC. Full variable domain (outside the CDR3, taken from reference TRBV11-2 and TRBJ1-2): EAGVAQSPRYKIIEKRQSVAFWCNPISGHATLYWYQQILGQGPKLLIQFQNNGVVDDSQLPKDRFSAERLKGVDSTLKIQPAKLEDSAVYLCASVSPRGRSDYGYTFGSGTRLTVV.

This clonotype appeared once. The rearrangement joins TRBV11-3 to TRBJ1-1; D unresolved. The germline V gene has CDR1 SGHNT and CDR2 YENEEA. V was trimmed by 0 bases and J by 1 base, leaving 6 bases between them. This CDR3 is built from 14 residues. CDR3 sequence (DNA): TGTGCCAGCAGCTTAGATGGACCGAACACTGAAGCTTTCTTT. Its protein product is CASSLDGPNTEAFF.

This clonotype was seen more than once but under ten times. This sequence joins TRBV20-1 and TRBJ2-3; 10 bases fit TRBD2. V was clipped by 6 bases and J by 5 bases; unmatched bases: 2. The germline CDR1 and CDR2 sequences are DFQATT and SNEGSKA (reference sequence). The CDR3 is made up of 12 amino acids. The CDR3 region has the DNA TGCAGTGCCCCTAGCGGGGGAGATACGCAGTATTTT. Translated, it gives CSAPSGGDTQYF.

This clonotype was found once. The J gene is TRBJ1-6, the V gene TRBV27; D is unclear. Germline V gives CDR1 MNHEY, CDR2 SMNVEV (reference sequence). The CDR3 is 17 amino acids. Trimming took 1 base from V and 3 from J, leaving 13 bases between them. CDR3 in DNA: TGTGCCAGCAGTTTATTCGGCCAGCCAAGCTATAATTCACCCCTCCACTTT. Translation gives CASSLFGQPSYNSPLHF.

The rearrangement uses TRBV20-1 and TRBJ2-7, with D possibly being TRBD2 (6 bases). The CDR3 is 15 residues long. Trimming shortened V by 0 bases and J by 2 bases, and 14 bases separated the two germline ends. The germline gives CDR1 DFQATT, CDR2 SNEGSKA (reference sequence). The CDR3 region is CSARDWQGLTYEQYF. The CDR3 DNA reads TGCAGTGCTAGAGATTGGCAGGGACTCACCTACGAGCAGTACTTC.

V is TRBV7-8 and J is TRBJ2-1; possible D gene TRBD2, 7 bases. The J call is doubtful: the DNA matches TRBJ2-7 better. The CDR3 loop spans 17 amino acids. The germline gives CDR1 SGHVS, CDR2 FQNEAQ. This CDR3 reads CASSLAREGLGDNEQYF. The CDR3 nucleotides read TGTGCCAGCAGCTTAGCGAGGGAGGGCCTGGGGGACAATGAGCAGTACTTC.

This clonotype was detected once. The chain joins TRBV5-6 to TRBJ2-3; D is ambiguous. The CDR3 sequence is 15 residues long. V was shortened by 4 bases and J by 4 bases, with 16 bases between the two germline ends. Germline CDR1 reads SGHDT; CDR2 reads YYEEEE. This CDR3 reads CASSTFSKGSDTQYF. The CDR3, as DNA: TGTGCCAGCAGCACATTTTCCAAGGGATCAGATACGCAGTATTTT.

The sample holds a few counts of this clonotype. This chain links TRBV4-1 with TRBJ1-2, with D maybe TRBD1 (5 bases). Germline loops: CDR1 MGHRA, CDR2 YSYEKL. The V gene lost 1 base and the J gene lost 5 bases, with 11 bases spanning the gap. CDR3 size: 14 residues. The CDR3 sequence is CASSQGRDDYGYTF. The CDR3 DNA follows: TGCGCCAGCAGCCAAGGACGGGACGATTATGGCTACACCTTC.

The chain is built from TRBV19 and TRBJ2-5; no reliable D call. Trimming removed 5 bases at V and 11 bases at J, with 24 bases between. The CDR3 covers 15 residues. The germline gives CDR1 LNHDA, CDR2 SQIVND (reference sequence). CDR3 in amino acids: CASSLGGRFYDGQYF. In DNA, the CDR3 is TGTGCCAGTAGTCTCGGTGGCAGGTTCTACGATGGGCAGTACTTC.

This clonotype was counted only a few times. The chain is built from TRBV12-3 or TRBV12-4 and TRBJ1-2; the D is unclear. The V end lost 10 bases, the J end lost 0 bases, and 12 bases lay between the germline ends. The CDR3 runs 13 residues. The CDR3 reads CATSSGPNYGYTF. The CDR3 coding sequence is TGTGCCACCAGCTCGGGCCCTAACTATGGCTACACCTTC.

The chain has TRBV5-1 and TRBJ2-7; D ambiguous. TRBJ2-5 matches the DNA end more closely, so the J call is doubtful. CDR3 length: 12 residues. The germline V gene has CDR1 SGHRS and CDR2 YFSETQ. DNA for the CDR3: TGCGCCAGTGGACGTAACCAAGAGACCCAGTACTTC. This sequence encodes CASGRNQETQYF.

The V call is TRBV20-1, the J call TRBJ2-4; possible D gene TRBD2, 6 bases. The V gene lost 0 bases and the J gene lost 13 bases, with 19 bases spanning the gap. From germline, CDR1 is DFQATT and CDR2 SNEGSKA (reference sequence). The CDR3 is 14 amino acids. DNA of the CDR3: TGCAGTGCTAGAGATCAAGGACGGGCCCGGGAGCAGTACTTC. This encodes CSARDQGRAREQYF.

The V call is TRBV6-2 or TRBV6-3, the J call TRBJ2-1; 12 nucleotides line up with TRBD2. With V trimmed by 1 base and J by 7 bases, 2 bases remained unmatched. The CDR3 spans 15 residues. Germline CDR1 is MNHEY and CDR2 is SVGEGT. The CDR3 loop reads CASSYWTSGMNEQFF. The CDR3 coding sequence is TGTGCCAGCAGTTACTGGACTAGCGGGATGAATGAGCAGTTCTTC.

Turning to this clonotype: A much larger clone lies a single base off, so this may be a read error. This chain uses TRBV20-1 with TRBJ2-1; no clear D. Germline V gene sequence: CDR1 DFQATT, CDR2 SNEGSKA (reference sequence). Trimming removed 6 bases at V and 13 bases at J, with 25 bases between. The CDR3 consists of 14 residues. CDR3 bases: TGCAGTGCCCTGCAGGTTTTACTGATGGAGACCCAGTTCTTC. It yields the protein CSALQVLLMETQFF.

This clonotype was seen repeatedly, ten times or more. The chain couples TRBV10-2 to TRBJ2-1; D gene unclear. The CDR3 runs to 14 residues. The germline V gene has CDR1 WSHSY and CDR2 SAAADI. V dropped 10 bases and J dropped 4 bases, with 17 bases sitting between them. The DNA for the CDR3 is TGCGCCACCGAAACCCCCAGCGCATACAATGAGCAGTTCTTC. Translation gives CATETPSAYNEQFF.

The CDR3 spells CSARVGGSQETQYF. The CDR3, as DNA: TGCAGTGCTAGAGTTGGCGGGAGCCAAGAGACCCAGTACTTC. The rearrangement links TRBV20-1 to TRBJ2-5, with 7 nucleotides matching TRBD2. The CDR3 consists of 14 residues. J gave up 1 base and V 1 base, and 3 bases lay outside the gene matches. CDR1 and CDR2 (germline): DFQATT, SNEGSKA (reference sequence).

This chain links TRBV27 with TRBJ1-2; 8 positions match TRBD1. Germline V gene sequence: CDR1 MNHEY, CDR2 SMNVEV (reference sequence). The ends lost 2 bases at V and 6 bases at J; junction bases unmatched: 5. The CDR3 has 14 residues. The CDR3 is CASSLGARGHGYTF. As DNA, the CDR3 is TGTGCCAGCAGTTTAGGAGCCAGGGGGCATGGCTACACCTTC.

The CDR3 sequence: CASSLRRGEETQYF. CDR3 in DNA: TGCGCCAGCAGCTTGCGGCGGGGAGAAGAGACCCAGTACTTC. This chain connects TRBV5-1 to TRBJ2-5; TRBD2 might be the D (6 bases). Trimming removed 1 base at V and 3 bases at J, with 10 bases between. Germline V gives CDR1 SGHRS, CDR2 YFSETQ. This CDR3 has 14 amino acids.

The chain couples TRBV7-2 to TRBJ2-7; D is unresolved. Germline CDR1 is SGHTA and CDR2 is FQGNSA. V was pared by 1 base and J by 3 bases, with 10 bases between. CDR3 size: 14 residues. CDR3 nucleotides: TGTGCCAGCAGCTTAGAGGTCGGAATCTACGAGCAGTACTTC. It codes for CASSLEVGIYEQYF. The full variable domain, in which reference TRBV7-2 and TRBJ2-7 provide the parts outside the CDR3, is GAGVSQSPSNKVTEKGKDVELRCDPISGHTALYWYRQSLGQGLEFLIYFQGNSAPDKSGLPSDRFSAERTGGSVSTLTIQRTQQEDSAVYLCASSLEVGIYEQYFGPGTRLTVT.

CDR3 amino acids: CASSPAVGSETQYF. The CDR3 DNA sequence: TGCGCCAGCAGCCCGGCGGTGGGTAGCGAGACCCAGTACTTC. The V call is TRBV5-1, the J call TRBJ2-5; D unclear. V lost 4 bases and J lost 5, with 15 bases in between. The CDR3 length is 14 residues. CDR1 is SGHRS, CDR2 YFSETQ, per germline.

The chain employs TRBV12-3 or TRBV12-4 and TRBJ2-5, with 9 nucleotides matching TRBD2. With 5 bases clipped from V and 5 bases from J, the junction kept 12 bases outside the gene matches. There are 16 residues in the CDR3. The CDR3 spells CASSLLAGLSGETQYF. The DNA for the CDR3 is TGTGCCAGCAGTCTCCTAGCGGGATTAAGTGGGGAGACCCAGTACTTC.

Points on this clonotype: At one boundary the junction diverges from the germline segment, which might be a read error. The V gene is TRBV10-1, the J gene TRBJ1-2; 9 bases fit TRBD1. Germline CDR1 reads WNHNN; CDR2 reads SYGVQD (reference sequence). The CDR3 runs 17 residues. CDR3 bases: TGCGCCAGCTGTGAAGGGGACAGGGACCTCTTCTTCTATGGCTACACCTTC. It encodes CASCEGDRDLFFYGYTF.

This clonotype was counted a few times. Given a much more abundant clone one base away, this may be a read error. This chain connects TRBV29-1 to TRBJ2-5; weak D call: TRBD2 (5 bases). V was trimmed by 4 bases and J by 1 base, leaving 10 bases between them. The CDR3 consists of 13 residues. Germline values: CDR1 SQVTM, CDR2 ANQGSEA. CDR3 residues: CSVANRGQETQYF. CDR3 DNA sequence: TGCAGCGTTGCGAACCGGGGCCAAGAGACCCAGTACTTC.

This clonotype turned up a few times. The V gene is TRBV20-1, the J gene TRBJ2-1; 8 positions match TRBD2. Trimming removed 4 bases from V and 6 bases from J; junction bases left unmatched: 14. The CDR3 extends over 16 amino acids. Germline CDR1 reads DFQATT; CDR2 reads SNEGSKA (reference sequence). CDR3 coding DNA: TGCAGTGCTAAACCCCCGGGACTAGTTGAGACCAATGAGCAGTTCTTC. Translating it yields CSAKPPGLVETNEQFF.

The rearrangement links TRBV20-1 to TRBJ1-1, with D possibly being TRBD1 (6 bases). Trimming took off 3 bases at V and 11 bases at J, with 16 bases between the two ends. Germline CDR1 DFQATT, CDR2 SNEGSKA (reference sequence). CDR3 length equals 12 residues. Written as DNA, the CDR3 is TGCAGTGCTAGTAAAGGATCGCAGGGGGCTTTCTTT. Translation: CSASKGSQGAFF.